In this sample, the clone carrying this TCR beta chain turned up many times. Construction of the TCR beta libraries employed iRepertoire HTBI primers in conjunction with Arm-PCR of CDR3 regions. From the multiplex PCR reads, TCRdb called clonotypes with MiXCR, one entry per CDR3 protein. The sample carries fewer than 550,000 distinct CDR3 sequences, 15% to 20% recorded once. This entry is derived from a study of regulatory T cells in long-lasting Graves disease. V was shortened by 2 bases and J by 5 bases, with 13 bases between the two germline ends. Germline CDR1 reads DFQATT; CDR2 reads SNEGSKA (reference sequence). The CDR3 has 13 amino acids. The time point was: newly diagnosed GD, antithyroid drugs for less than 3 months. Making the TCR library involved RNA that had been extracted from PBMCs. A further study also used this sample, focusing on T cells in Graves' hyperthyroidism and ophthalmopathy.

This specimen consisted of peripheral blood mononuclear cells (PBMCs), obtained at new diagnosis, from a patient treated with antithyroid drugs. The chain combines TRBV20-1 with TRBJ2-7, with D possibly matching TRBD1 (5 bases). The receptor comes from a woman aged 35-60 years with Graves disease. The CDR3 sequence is CSARWQGSNEQYF. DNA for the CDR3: TGCAGTGCTAGATGGCAGGGCTCAAACGAGCAGTACTTC.